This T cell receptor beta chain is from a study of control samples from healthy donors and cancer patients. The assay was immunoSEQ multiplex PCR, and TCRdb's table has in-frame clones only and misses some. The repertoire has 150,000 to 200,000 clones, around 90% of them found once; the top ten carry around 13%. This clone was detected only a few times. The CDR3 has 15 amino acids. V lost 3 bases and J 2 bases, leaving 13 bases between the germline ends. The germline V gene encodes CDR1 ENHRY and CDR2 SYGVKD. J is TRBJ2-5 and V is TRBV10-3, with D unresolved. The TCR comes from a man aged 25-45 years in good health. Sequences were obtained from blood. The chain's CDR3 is CAISDGSLGQETQYF. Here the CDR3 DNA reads TGTGCCATCAGTGATGGATCGCTAGGTCAAGAGACCCAGTACTTC.